This passage covers 20 T cell receptor beta chains from one sample sequenced in a study of cytomegalovirus exposure and HLA in healthy donors (dated by TCRdb to 2017 to 2019). The protocol used for the library was the immunoSEQ multiplex PCR assay. A mixture of 60 forward primers for TCR Vbeta segments and 13 reverse primers for TCR Jbeta segments was used in the multiplex PCR. The source is immuneACCESS, and TCRdb retained only in-frame sequences with V and J called. Part of the clones is not carried over; for the studies checked, unresolved V genes explain less than half of this, and the remainder is unexplained. This sample's table contains more than 65,000 clones. Roughly 2.7% of the sample is held by the ten biggest clonotypes. Sequencing used PBMCs. These receptors originate from a man in his forties or fifties in good health and CMV-seronegative.

The chain has TRBV2 and TRBJ1-2, with D perhaps TRBD1 (5 bases). CDR1 and CDR2 (germline): SNHLY, FYNNEI. The V end lost 9 bases, the J end lost 4 bases, and 15 bases lay between the germline ends. The CDR3 extends over 13 amino acids. CDR3 sequence reads: CARFTGLGYGYTF. The CDR3 DNA follows: TGTGCCAGATTCACAGGCTTGGGCTATGGCTACACCTTC.

The chain uses TRBV29-1 and TRBJ2-7, with 9 bases that match TRBD2. The CDR3 has 14 residues. Trimming took 6 bases from V and 0 from J; bases not matched to a gene: 6. The germline V gene encodes CDR1 SQVTM and CDR2 ANQGSEA. CDR3 bases: TGCAGCGTGACTCTAGCGGGAAGCTCCTACGAGCAGTACTTC. It codes for CSVTLAGSSYEQYF.

This sequence joins TRBV20-1 and TRBJ1-2; D not resolved. The germline V and J ends were trimmed by 5 bases and 3 bases, with 7 bases remaining between them. This CDR3 is 11 amino acids long. Germline V lookup: CDR1 DFQATT, CDR2 SNEGSKA (reference sequence). CDR3: CSAEHYYGYTF. CDR3 DNA: TGCAGTGCTGAACATTACTATGGCTACACCTTC.

The chain recombines TRBV29-1 with TRBJ1-2; the D gene is possibly TRBD1 (5 bases). V was cut by 5 bases and J by 0 bases, with 10 bases left in between. Germline loops: CDR1 SQVTM, CDR2 ANQGSEA. This CDR3 has 13 amino acids. CDR3 nucleotide sequence: TGCAGCGTTTCGCGGGGGACTAACTATGGCTACACCTTC. Residues: CSVSRGTNYGYTF.

The chain has TRBV27 and TRBJ2-5; 10 bases match TRBD1. Trimming removed 5 bases from V and 0 bases from J; junction bases left unmatched: 6. CDR1 and CDR2 (germline): MNHEY, SMNVEV (reference sequence). This CDR3 region has 16 residues. As DNA, the CDR3 is TGTGCCAGCAGTCCCGGGACAGGGGAATACCAAGAGACCCAGTACTTC. Its protein is CASSPGTGEYQETQYF.

The chain is built from TRBV5-6 and TRBJ2-7; D unclear. The CDR3 runs to 15 residues. Germline CDR1 reads SGHDT; CDR2 reads YYEEEE. The germline V and J ends were trimmed by 0 bases and 2 bases, with 12 bases remaining between them. The DNA of the CDR3 is TGTGCCAGCAGCTTGGATTCAGCGCACACCTACGAGCAGTACTTC. Its protein product is CASSLDSAHTYEQYF.

The V and J genes are TRBV28 and TRBJ2-5, with TRBD1 identical over 7 bases. J was trimmed by 6 bases and V by 3 bases; bases with no gene match: 10. Germline V gives CDR1 MDHEN, CDR2 SYDVKM. The CDR3 is 15 amino acids. The CDR3 is CASSLTTDRLKTQYF. The DNA of the CDR3 is TGTGCCAGCAGTTTGACTACGGACAGGTTGAAGACCCAGTACTTC. Full variable domain (remainder filled in from reference TRBV28 and TRBJ2-5): DVKVTQSSRYLVKRTGEKVFLECVQDMDHENMFWYRQDPGLGLRLIYFSYDVKMKEKGDIPEGYSVSREKKERFSLILESASTNQTSMYLCASSLTTDRLKTQYFGPGTRLLVL.

This chain links TRBV6-5 with TRBJ1-1; D is perhaps TRBD1 (5 bases). The germline V gene has CDR1 MNHEY and CDR2 SVGAGI. The CDR3 is 13 residues long. The V gene lost 4 bases and the J gene lost 6 bases, with 12 bases spanning the gap. The CDR3 sequence: CASSFDWGAEAFF. The CDR3 bases are TGTGCCAGCAGTTTTGATTGGGGGGCTGAAGCTTTCTTT.

The chain is built from TRBV19 and TRBJ1-4; TRBD1 agrees at 10 bases. Germline V gene lookup returns CDR1 LNHDA and CDR2 SQIVND (reference sequence). The CDR3 loop spans 19 amino acids. Trimming took 6 bases from V and 0 from J; bases not matched to a gene: 13. This CDR3 reads CASSRDRGHTPTTNEKLFF. The CDR3, as DNA: TGTGCCAGTAGCCGGGACAGGGGCCATACCCCTACAACTAATGAAAAACTGTTTTTT.

CDR3 sequence (DNA): TGTGCCAGTAGAAAAGACACGAGACACTACGAGCAGTACTTC. Its translation is CASRKDTRHYEQYF. The chain is built from TRBV19 and TRBJ2-7; D not resolved. CDR3 length: 14 residues. Trimming left V 6 bases short and J 3 bases short, with 15 bases between. The germline V gene encodes CDR1 LNHDA and CDR2 SQIVND (reference sequence). The whole variable domain, remainder taken from reference TRBV19 and TRBJ2-7, is DGGITQSPKYLFRKEGQNVTLSCEQNLNHDAMYWYRQDPGQGLRLIYYSQIVNDFQKGDIAEGYSVSREKKESFPLTVTSAQKNPTAFYLCASRKDTRHYEQYFGPGTRLTVT.

V is TRBV6-6 and J is TRBJ1-5; D is undetermined. Trimming pared 5 bases from V and 6 bases from J, leaving 8 bases between. This CDR3 contains 12 residues. In germline, CDR1 is MNHNY, CDR2 SVGAGI (reference sequence). DNA of the CDR3: TGTGCCAGCAGTCCCCCGGGTCAGCCCCAGCATTTT. Translated, it gives CASSPPGQPQHF.

This rearrangement joins TRBV30 to TRBJ2-3; 15 bases align to TRBD2. Germline assignment: CDR1 GTSNPN and CDR2 SVGIG (reference sequence). V trimming: 3 bases; J trimming: 10 bases; junction bases outside the gene matches: 8. The CDR3 length is 15 residues. The DNA of the CDR3 is TGTGCCTGGAGCGTCGGGACTAGCGGGGGGCGGGCGCAGTATTTT. Its protein is CAWSVGTSGGRAQYF.

The V call is TRBV6-1, the J call TRBJ1-6; D remains unclear. Trimming removed 3 bases at V and 4 bases at J, with 13 bases between. There are 16 residues in the CDR3. Germline V gene sequence: CDR1 MNHNS, CDR2 SASEGT. The CDR3 DNA sequence: TGTGCCAGCAGTGATGGTCGAATCCAGTATAATTCACCCCTCCACTTT. It yields the protein CASSDGRIQYNSPLHF.

For the CDR3, the DNA is TGTGCCAGCAGCTCTAGGACAGGGACCTACGAGCAGTACTTC. Encoded protein: CASSSRTGTYEQYF. The chain is built from TRBV11-1 and TRBJ2-7; 8 bases are a match to TRBD1. V shed 4 bases, J shed 2 bases, and the junction held 4 bases outside the gene matches. This CDR3 region has 14 residues. Per germline, CDR1 SGHAT and CDR2 FQDESV (reference sequence).

V gene TRBV5-1 combines with J gene TRBJ2-5; 9 bases are a match to TRBD2. This CDR3 is built from 16 residues. The ends lost 2 bases at V and 4 bases at J; junction bases unmatched: 9. The germline V gene has CDR1 SGHRS and CDR2 YFSETQ. In DNA, the CDR3 is TGCGCCAGCAGCTTCAGCGGCGGGGGGGCCCGAGAGACCCAGTACTTC. Translating it yields CASSFSGGGARETQYF.

V usage is TRBV7-8 and J usage is TRBJ2-1; 7 bases align to TRBD1. The V and J ends lost 8 bases and 0 bases, in that order; junction bases with no gene match: 7. Germline values: CDR1 SGHVS, CDR2 FQNEAQ. The CDR3 runs 15 residues. CDR3 protein: CASGPRTGSYNEQFF. The CDR3 nucleotides are TGTGCCAGCGGGCCCCGGACAGGCTCCTACAATGAGCAGTTCTTC.

This chain links TRBV6-6 with TRBJ1-1, with D uncertain. The V end lost 6 bases, the J end lost 3 bases, and 17 bases lay between the germline ends. The CDR3 sequence is 15 residues long. Looked up from germline, CDR1 is MNHNY and CDR2 is SVGAGI (reference sequence). The CDR3 coding sequence is TGTGCCAGCAGCTCCCGAGGGCCTGGGGACACTGAAGCTTTCTTT. This encodes CASSSRGPGDTEAFF.

In DNA, the CDR3 is TGTGCCAGCAGCGTCAGCATCAGGGGGCCCGGACTACCACCCTACGAGCAGTACTTC. It is translated as CASSVSIRGPGLPPYEQYF. The chain combines TRBV9 with TRBJ2-7, with 8 bases matching TRBD1. The CDR3 runs to 19 residues. Looked up from germline, CDR1 is SGDLS and CDR2 is YYNGEE. J lost 2 bases, V lost 2 bases, and 18 bases had no gene match.

The chain recombines TRBV5-1 with TRBJ2-3; D is perhaps TRBD2 (7 bases). V was shortened by 0 bases and J by 4 bases, with 12 bases between the two germline ends. The CDR3 covers 15 residues. In germline, CDR1 is SGHRS, CDR2 YFSETQ. The CDR3 loop reads CASSLGGGAPDTQYF. For the CDR3, the DNA is TGCGCCAGCAGCTTGGGGGGGGGCGCCCCAGATACGCAGTATTTT.

This chain connects TRBV5-1 to TRBJ1-3; a possible D gene is TRBD1 (6 bases). Germline V gene lookup returns CDR1 SGHRS and CDR2 YFSETQ. The CDR3 spans 17 residues. V lost 3 bases and J 0 bases, leaving 16 bases between the germline ends. The CDR3 is CASSSASTGSSGNTIYF. CDR3 DNA: TGCGCCAGCAGCTCGGCTTCAACAGGGAGCTCTGGAAACACCATATATTTT.